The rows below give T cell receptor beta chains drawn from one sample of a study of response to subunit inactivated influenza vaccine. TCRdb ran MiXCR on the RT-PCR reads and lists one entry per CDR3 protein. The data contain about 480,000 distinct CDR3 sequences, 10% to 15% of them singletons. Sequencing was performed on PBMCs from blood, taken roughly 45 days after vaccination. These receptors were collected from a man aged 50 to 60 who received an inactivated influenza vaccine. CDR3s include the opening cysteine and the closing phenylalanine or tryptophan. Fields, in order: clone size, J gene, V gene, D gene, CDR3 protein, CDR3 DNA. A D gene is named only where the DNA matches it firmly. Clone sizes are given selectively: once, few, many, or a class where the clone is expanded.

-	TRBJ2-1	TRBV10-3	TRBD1	CAISVIQGANEQFF	TGTGCCATCAGTGTTATACAGGGGGCGAATGAGCAGTTCTTC
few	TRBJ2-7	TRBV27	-	CASSLRRQSLRRQYF	TGTGCCAGCAGTTTACGTCGACAGTCCTTACGACGGCAGTACTTC
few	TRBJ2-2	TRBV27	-	CASSLLSDTGELFF	TGTGCCAGCAGTTTGCTGTCGGACACCGGGGAGCTGTTTTTT
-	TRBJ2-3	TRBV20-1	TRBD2	CSARGLAGAQGTQYF	TGCAGTGCCCGAGGACTAGCGGGGGCCCAAGGTACGCAGTATTTT
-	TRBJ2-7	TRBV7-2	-	CASSLVGGNHEQYF	TGTGCCAGCAGCTTAGTCGGCGGGAACCACGAGCAGTACTTC
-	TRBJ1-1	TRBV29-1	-	CSVESHLNTEAFF	TGCAGCGTTGAGAGTCACTTGAACACTGAAGCTTTCTTT
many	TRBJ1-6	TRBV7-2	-	CASSFSPTNNSPLHF	TGTGCCAGCAGCTTCTCTCCGACCAATAATTCACCCCTCCACTTT
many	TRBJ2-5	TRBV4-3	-	CASSQASDETQYF	TGCGCCAGCAGCCAAGCGTCCGATGAGACCCAGTACTTC
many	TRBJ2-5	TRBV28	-	CASSRAPQETQYF	TGTGCCAGCAGTCGAGCCCCCCAAGAGACCCAGTACTTC
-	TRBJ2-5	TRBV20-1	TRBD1	CSARRDRTQETQYF	TGCAGTGCTAGACGGGACAGGACGCAAGAGACCCAGTACTTC
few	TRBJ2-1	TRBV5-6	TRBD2	CASSLAGTSDYNEQFF	TGTGCCAGCAGCTTGGCCGGGACTAGCGACTACAATGAGCAGTTCTTC
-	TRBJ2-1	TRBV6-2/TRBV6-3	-	CASSYPGQKLQFF	TGTGCCAGCAGTTACCCCGGACAGAAACTGCAGTTCTTC
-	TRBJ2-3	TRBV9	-	CASSEDRITDTQYF	TGTGCCAGCAGCGAAGACAGGATTACAGATACGCAGTATTTT
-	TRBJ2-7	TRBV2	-	CASSDRQYEQYF	TGTGCCAGCAGTGACCGACAGTACGAGCAGTACTTC
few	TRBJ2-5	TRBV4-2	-	CASGYSHQETQYF	TGTGCCAGCGGATATAGTCACCAAGAGACCCAGTACTTC
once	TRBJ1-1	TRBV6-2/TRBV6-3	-	CASSLPGQTEAFF	TGTGCCAGCAGTTTACCCGGACAGACTGAAGCTTTCTTT
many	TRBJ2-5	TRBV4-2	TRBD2	CASSQSIAGETQYF	TGTGCCAGCAGCCAAAGTATAGCGGGGGAGACCCAGTACTTC
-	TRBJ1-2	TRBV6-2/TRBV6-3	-	CASSKKGYGYTF	TGTGCCAGCAGTAAGAAGGGCTATGGCTACACCTTC
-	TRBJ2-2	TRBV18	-	CASSPPGWGNTGELFF	TGTGCCAGCTCACCGCCCGGGTGGGGGAACACCGGGGAGCTGTTTTTT
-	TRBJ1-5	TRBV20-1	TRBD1	CSARGRTGQPQHF	TGCAGTGCTAGGGGCCGGACAGGGCAGCCCCAGCATTTT
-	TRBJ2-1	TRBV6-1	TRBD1	CASREGQVTYNEQFF	TGTGCCAGCAGAGAGGGACAGGTAACCTACAATGAGCAGTTCTTC
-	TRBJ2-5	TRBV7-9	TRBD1	CASSTRGQGNQETQYF	TGTGCCAGCAGCACCAGAGGACAGGGGAACCAAGAGACCCAGTACTTC
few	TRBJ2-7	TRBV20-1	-	CSATDWNYEQYF	TGCAGTGCTACGGACTGGAACTACGAGCAGTACTTC
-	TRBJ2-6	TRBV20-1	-	CSASGRPPQTLGLTF	TGCAGTGCTAGCGGAAGACCTCCGCAGACCCTCGGGCTGACTTTC
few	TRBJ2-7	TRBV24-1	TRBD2	CATRGPSGEQYF	TGTGCCACCAGAGGCCCTAGCGGGGAGCAGTACTTC
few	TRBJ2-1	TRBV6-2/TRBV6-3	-	CASRTPPSLMQFF	TGTGCCAGCAGGACACCCCCGTCCCTAATGCAGTTCTTC
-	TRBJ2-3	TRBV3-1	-	CASSQDPPTQYF	TGTGCCAGCAGCCAAGATCCCCCTACGCAGTATTTT
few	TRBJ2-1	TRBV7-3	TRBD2	CASSLSGLDNEQFF	TGTGCCAGCAGCCTTAGCGGGCTCGACAATGAGCAGTTCTTC